Given below is one T cell receptor (beta chain) in context. These data come from a study of blood T cell repertoires in COVID-19. Study-level information: In each case, the material was cDNA or gDNA derived from T cells, B-cell-depleted T cells, or PBMCs.

Under the authors' procedure: The assay estimated nucleated cells by amplifying reference gene primers. Produced via immunoSEQ multiplex PCR; TCRdb's table is partial and in-frame only. V, J and clone size were drawn from that table, and D and trimming were deduced from the DNA. Of roughly 180,000 clones listed, approximately 81% are singletons. This CDR3 spans 16 amino acids. Trimming cost V 4 bases and J 5 bases; bases outside gene matches: 9. CDR1 is SGHRS, CDR2 YFSETQ, per germline. This clonotype was obtained from a woman aged 80 or older with active or convalescent COVID-19. Sequencing input: peripheral blood. This sequence joins TRBV5-1 and TRBJ2-7; TRBD2 matches at 13 bases. The CDR3, as DNA: TGCGCCAGCAGCGCCTCACTAGCGGGAGGGGACCACGAGCAGTACTTC. This encodes CASSASLAGGDHEQYF.